This T cell receptor beta chain was profiled in a study of shared clonotypes between healthy human individuals. The CDR3 runs 13 residues. Germline trimming cut 2 bases from V and 8 bases from J; bases unmatched to any gene: 2. The germline CDR1 and CDR2 sequences are SGHAT and FQNNGV. Study donors comprised healthy, HIV-negative adults devoid of recent acute infection or vaccination. This clone has more than one count but fewer than ten. This table comes from immunoSEQ multiplex PCR, and its TCRdb copy is limited to in-frame clones, with some not included. The sample has just over 2,000,000 clones; roughly 94% are singletons.

Sample: naive CD4+ T cells sorted from blood. Specified subset: CD45RA+ positively selected. The sequence was collected from a man aged 18 to 29 in good health. The chain links TRBV11-2 to TRBJ1-3; 8 positions match TRBD1. The CDR3 loop reads CASSLNRGDTIYF. CDR3 coding DNA: TGTGCCAGCAGCTTAAACAGGGGGGACACCATATATTTT.